These 10 T cell receptor beta chains share one sample of origin, sequenced in a study of T cells in Graves' hyperthyroidism and ophthalmopathy (dated by TCRdb to the late 2010s). Libraries were prepared through multiplex PCR. TCRdb names Illumina HiSeq 2000 as the instrument used. Amplification of TCR beta CDR3 regions was carried out from RNA transcripts. A first-round RT-PCR of the TCR CDR3 used the HTBI primer set with the Qiagen OneStep RT-PCR kit. The raw public data were reprocessed by TCRdb itself: fastp quality trimming at Q25, MiXCR clonotype calling, in-frame beta chains only. Rows matching on CDR3 protein sequence are summarized as one entry with the most common DNA and genes. In all, the sample holds about 480,000 distinct CDR3 sequences, and approximately 15% of those were seen once. The leading ten clones occupy less than 20% of the sample. The specimen was blood. The receptors were gathered from a woman aged 18-29 years with Graves' hyperthyroidism.

This clonotype was detected many times. This chain uses TRBV20-1 with TRBJ2-1, with D possibly matching TRBD2 (7 bases). The CDR3 totals 16 residues. Per germline, CDR1 DFQATT and CDR2 SNEGSKA (reference sequence). The V end lost 5 bases, the J end lost 3 bases, and 20 bases lay between the germline ends. The CDR3 protein is CSAYVRGREYYNEQFF. DNA of the CDR3: TGCAGTGCTTATGTGCGGGGGCGCGAATACTACAATGAGCAGTTCTTC.

The V gene is TRBV24-1, the J gene TRBJ2-4; the D gene could be TRBD1 or TRBD2 (7 bases each). The V gene's germline CDR1 is KGHDR and CDR2 SFDVKD. The CDR3 loop spans 17 amino acids. The V end lost 5 bases, the J end lost 0 bases, and 16 bases lay between the germline ends. Here the CDR3 reads CATSVVQGGEAKNIQYF. CDR3 sequence (DNA): TGTGCCACCAGTGTGGTGCAGGGGGGGGAAGCCAAAAACATTCAGTACTTC.

As regards this clonotype: The junction does not match germline at one end; this may be a read error. The chain couples TRBV2 to TRBJ1-2; 8 bases match TRBD1. CDR3 length equals 14 residues. The germline V gene has CDR1 SNHLY and CDR2 FYNNEI. In DNA, the CDR3 is TGTGCCGGCAGTGAAGCAGGGGGCTTATATGGCTACACCTTC. This sequence encodes CAGSEAGGLYGYTF.

To note about this clonotype: This could be a read error, since a much larger clone is one nucleotide away. No conserved phenylalanine or tryptophan ends this CDR3, so it is likely a read error. J is TRBJ1-1 and V is TRBV27; D is uncertain. The CDR3 sequence is 14 residues long. V lost 4 bases, J lost 4 bases, and 13 bases lay in between. Per germline, CDR1 MNHEY and CDR2 SMNVEV (reference sequence). CDR3 sequence (DNA): TGTGCCAGCAGTTCAAGGGTGGGGATCACTGAAGCTTTCTCT. Encoded protein: CASSSRVGITEAFS.

This clonotype was seen many times. CDR3: CSTSTGLSYEQYF. The CDR3 bases are TGCAGCACCTCGACAGGGCTCTCCTACGAGCAGTACTTC. V gene TRBV29-1 combines with J gene TRBJ2-7; TRBD1 agrees at 7 bases. V was clipped by 8 bases and J by 0 bases; unmatched bases: 7. The CDR3 spans 13 residues. The germline V gene has CDR1 SQVTM and CDR2 ANQGSEA.

V usage is TRBV29-1 and J usage is TRBJ2-1; D is unclear. Germline V gene lookup returns CDR1 SQVTM and CDR2 ANQGSEA. With 4 bases removed from V and 6 bases from J, the gap between germline ends came to 10 bases. This CDR3 comprises 12 residues. CDR3 in DNA: TGCAGCGTTGGGGCTAGTTCCAATGAGCAGTTCTTC. Its translation is CSVGASSNEQFF.

This clonotype was seen at least ten times. The chain combines TRBV10-3 with TRBJ2-7; perhaps TRBD1 as D (6 bases). V lost 0 bases to trimming and J lost 2 bases, with 11 bases between them. The CDR3 totals 15 residues. Germline values: CDR1 ENHRY, CDR2 SYGVKD. The CDR3 loop is CAISESGHGPYEQYV. CDR3 coding DNA: TGTGCCATCAGTGAGTCGGGACATGGTCCCTACGAGCAGTACGTC.

This clonotype was picked up many times. The V gene is TRBV7-9, the J gene TRBJ2-3; 13 positions agree with TRBD2. After removal of 5 bases from V and 2 bases from J, the junction contained 7 bases not matched to a gene. Germline CDR1 reads SEHNR; CDR2 reads FQNEAQ (reference sequence). The CDR3 is made up of 17 amino acids. CDR3 sequence (DNA): TGTGCCAGCAGCCCGCCACTAGCGGGAGGGGACACAGATACGCAGTATTTT. Protein: CASSPPLAGGDTDTQYF.

The sample holds a few counts of this clonotype. The chain has TRBV6-9 and TRBJ2-7; D remains unclear. CDR1 MNHGY and CDR2 SVAAGI come from the germline V gene. The CDR3 sequence is 11 residues long. Trimming removed 6 bases at V and 9 bases at J, with 12 bases between. The CDR3 here is CASRDGSGQYV. The CDR3 DNA is TGTGCCAGCAGAGACGGGTCCGGGCAGTACGTC.

This clonotype was seen at least ten times. The chain uses TRBV30 and TRBJ2-7; 7 bases fit TRBD1. V lost 2 bases to trimming and J lost 4 bases; unmatched junction nucleotides: 2. The CDR3 contains 12 residues. Germline loops: CDR1 GTSNPN, CDR2 SVGIG (reference sequence). The CDR3 coding sequence is TGTGCCTGGAGTACAGGGGTTTACGAGCAGTACTTC. The encoded protein is CAWSTGVYEQYF.